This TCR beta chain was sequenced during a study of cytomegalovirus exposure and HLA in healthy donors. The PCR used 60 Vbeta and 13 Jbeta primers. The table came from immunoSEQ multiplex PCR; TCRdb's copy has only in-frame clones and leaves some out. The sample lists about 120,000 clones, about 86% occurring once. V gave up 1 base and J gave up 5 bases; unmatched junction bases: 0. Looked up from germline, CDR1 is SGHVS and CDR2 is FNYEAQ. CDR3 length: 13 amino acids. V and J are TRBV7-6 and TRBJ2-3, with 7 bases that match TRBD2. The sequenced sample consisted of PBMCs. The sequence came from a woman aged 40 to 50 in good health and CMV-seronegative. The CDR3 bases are TGTGCCAGCAGCTTAGAGCGGGGAGATACGCAGTATTTT. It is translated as CASSLERGDTQYF.